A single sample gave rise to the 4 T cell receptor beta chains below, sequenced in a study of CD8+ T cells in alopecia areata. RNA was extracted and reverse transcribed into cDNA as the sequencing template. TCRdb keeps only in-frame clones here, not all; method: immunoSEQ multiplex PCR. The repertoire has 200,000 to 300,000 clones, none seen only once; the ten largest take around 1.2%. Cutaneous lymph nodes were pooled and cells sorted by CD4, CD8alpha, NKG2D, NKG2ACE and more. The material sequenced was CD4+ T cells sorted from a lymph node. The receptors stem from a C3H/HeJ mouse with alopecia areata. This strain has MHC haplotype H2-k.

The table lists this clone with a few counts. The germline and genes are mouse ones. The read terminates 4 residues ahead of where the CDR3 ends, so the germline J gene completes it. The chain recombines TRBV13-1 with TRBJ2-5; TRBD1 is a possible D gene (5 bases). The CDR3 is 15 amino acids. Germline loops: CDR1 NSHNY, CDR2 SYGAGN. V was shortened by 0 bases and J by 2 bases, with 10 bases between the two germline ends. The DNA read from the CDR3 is TGTGCCAGCAGTGATGCAGGGTCTTCCCAAGAC. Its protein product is CASSDAGSSQD. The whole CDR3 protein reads CASSDAGSSQDTQYF.

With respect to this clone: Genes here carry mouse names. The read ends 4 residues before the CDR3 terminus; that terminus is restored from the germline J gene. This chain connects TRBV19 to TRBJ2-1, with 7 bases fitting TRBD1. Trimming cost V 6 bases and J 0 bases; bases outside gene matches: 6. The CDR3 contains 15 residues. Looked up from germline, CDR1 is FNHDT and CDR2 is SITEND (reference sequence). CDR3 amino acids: CASTPGTDNYAEQFF. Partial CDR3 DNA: TGTGCCAGCACCCCCGGGACAGATAACTATGCT.

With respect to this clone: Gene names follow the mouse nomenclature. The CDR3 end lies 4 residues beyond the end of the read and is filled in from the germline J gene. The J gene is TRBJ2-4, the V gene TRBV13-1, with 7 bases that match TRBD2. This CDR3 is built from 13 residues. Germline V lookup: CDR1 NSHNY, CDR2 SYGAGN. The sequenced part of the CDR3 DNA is TGTGCCAGCAGTGCCGGGGGGGAAAAC. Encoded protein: CASSAGGEN. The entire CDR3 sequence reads CASSAGGENTLYF.

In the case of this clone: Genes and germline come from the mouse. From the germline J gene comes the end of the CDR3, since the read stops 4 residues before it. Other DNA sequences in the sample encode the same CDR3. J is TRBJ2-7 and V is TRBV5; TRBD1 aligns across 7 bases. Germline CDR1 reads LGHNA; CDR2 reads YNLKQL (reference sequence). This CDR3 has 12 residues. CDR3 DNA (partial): TGTGCCAGCAGCCCACAGGGGTAT. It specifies CASSPQGY. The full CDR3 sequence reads CASSPQGYEQYF.